The clone carrying this T cell receptor (beta chain) was recorded a few times. The entry originates in a study of shared T cell receptors in the human thymus. The CDR3 spans 15 residues. From germline, CDR1 is MNHNY and CDR2 SVGAGI (reference sequence). Between the trimmed V and J ends, which lost 2 bases and 4 bases, there was a span of 14 bases. Sequencing used immunoSEQ multiplex PCR; TCRdb keeps in-frame clones, though not all of them. This sample has roughly 710,000 clones, with approximately 83% found just once. These data also formed part of another study, on human thymus T cells. From that study: Having corrective surgery for congenital heart defects, healthy Finnish infants were the ones who donated. Gene usage (both V and J) appeared biased in thymic and blood repertoires. The related literature has documented a marked overlap of thymic repertoires among unrelated individuals.

The sample comprised thymocytes. The TCR originated in a girl under three years old with a congenital heart defect. The V call is TRBV6-6, the J call TRBJ1-2; no clear D. The chain's CDR3 is CASSYRHSGGYGYTF. CDR3 DNA: TGTGCCAGCAGTTACAGGCACTCAGGAGGCTATGGCTACACCTTC.